The 5 T cell receptor beta chains listed next were all sequenced from one sample in a study of response to subunit inactivated influenza vaccine. TCRdb itself ran the RT-PCR reads through MiXCR, one entry per CDR3 protein. This table has about 500,000 distinct CDR3 sequences, approximately 12% appearing once. The sequenced sample was PBMCs from blood, obtained around seven weeks after vaccination. These receptors were collected from a middle-aged man who received an inactivated influenza vaccine.

Many counts were recorded for this clonotype. The chain carries TRBV7-2 and TRBJ2-7; possibly TRBD1 for D (8 bases). From germline, CDR1 is SGHTA and CDR2 FQGNSA. CDR3 length equals 13 residues. Trimming removed 5 bases at V and 4 bases at J, with 12 bases between. The CDR3 is CASSSGTGYEQYF. Here the CDR3 DNA reads TGTGCCAGCAGCAGCGGGACAGGATACGAGCAGTACTTC.

This clonotype came up a few times. V and J are TRBV10-2 and TRBJ2-3, with 11 bases identical to TRBD2. The germline CDR1 and CDR2 sequences are WSHSY and SAAADI. V lost 8 bases, J lost 6 bases, and 16 bases stayed unmatched. The CDR3 sequence is 17 residues long. The CDR3 DNA is TGCGCCAGCTGGCCCGGAATTAGCGGGAGGGCCAGCGATACGCAGTATTTT. This translates into CASWPGISGRASDTQYF.

The chain combines TRBV6-5 with TRBJ1-2, with a weak D call TRBD1 (6 bases). The V end lost 3 bases, the J end lost 3 bases, and 20 bases lay between the germline ends. Per the germline V gene, CDR1 is MNHEY and CDR2 is SVGAGI. This CDR3 contains 17 residues. The CDR3 DNA reads TGTGCCAGCAGTTATTCCCCGGCAGGGGCCCAGGACTATGGCTACACCTTC. Translated: CASSYSPAGAQDYGYTF.

The chain carries TRBV20-1 and TRBJ2-1; 7 bases match TRBD2. This CDR3 spans 14 amino acids. After removal of 0 bases from V and 4 bases from J, the junction contained 3 bases not matched to a gene. Germline V gene sequence: CDR1 DFQATT, CDR2 SNEGSKA (reference sequence). CDR3 protein: CSARERGKYNEQFF. In DNA, the CDR3 is TGCAGTGCTAGAGAGCGGGGGAAATACAATGAGCAGTTCTTC.

In this sample, this clonotype turned up once. The rearrangement uses TRBV7-2 and TRBJ2-5; a weak D match, TRBD1 (6 bases). The CDR3 totals 13 residues. The germline V gene has CDR1 SGHTA and CDR2 FQGNSA. Trimming took 4 bases from V and 6 from J, leaving 12 bases between them. The CDR3 bases are TGTGCCAGCAGCTCAGGGACACATCAGACCCAGTACTTC. Translated: CASSSGTHQTQYF.